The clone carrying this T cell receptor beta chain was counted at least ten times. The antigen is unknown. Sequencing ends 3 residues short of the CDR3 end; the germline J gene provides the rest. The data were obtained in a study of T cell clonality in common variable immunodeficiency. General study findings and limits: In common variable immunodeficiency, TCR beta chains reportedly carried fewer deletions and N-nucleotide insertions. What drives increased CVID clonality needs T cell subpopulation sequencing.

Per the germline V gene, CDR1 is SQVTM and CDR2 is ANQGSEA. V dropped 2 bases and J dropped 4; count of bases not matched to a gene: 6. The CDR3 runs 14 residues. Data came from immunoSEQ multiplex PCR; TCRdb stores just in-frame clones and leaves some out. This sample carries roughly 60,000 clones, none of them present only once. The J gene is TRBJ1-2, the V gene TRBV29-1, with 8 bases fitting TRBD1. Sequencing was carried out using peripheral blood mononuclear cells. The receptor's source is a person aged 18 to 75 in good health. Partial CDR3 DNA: TGCAGCGTTGAAAAGGTCGGACAGGGCTATGGC. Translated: CSVEKVGQGYG. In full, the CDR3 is CSVEKVGQGYGYTF.